This T cell receptor (beta chain) was recovered during a study of T cells in tumors after PD-1 blockade. About the study: A subset received ongoing vismodegib 150 mg daily alongside anti-PD-1 therapy.

Overall study results and limits: Clonal replacement, not reinvigoration, is suggested for expanded exhausted CD8+ clones after therapy. Clonal replacement was seen across treatment, not between pre-treatment samples.

Input was roughly 600 ng to 6,004 ng of genomic DNA from tumor or blood. Sequencing was performed with immunoSEQ multiplex PCR; in TCRdb, only in-frame clones are kept and a portion is missing. The sample contains roughly 4,000 clones, around 70% of which appear only once. The CDR3 is 14 amino acids. Germline CDR1 and CDR2: MNHEY and SVGAGI. The V end lost 5 bases, the J end lost 4 bases, and 14 bases lay between the germline ends. In this sample, this clone is medium-sized. Its antigen is unidentified. This chain connects TRBV6-5 to TRBJ1-2; D is unresolved. This sequence originates from a human donor with basal cell carcinoma. The sample in question was tumor tissue, obtained before anti-PD-1 treatment. The CDR3 here is CASSNGPNSYGYTF. CDR3 bases: TGTGCCAGCAGTAACGGGCCGAACTCCTATGGCTACACCTTC.